The clone carrying this TCR beta chain has a handful of counts. Antigen unknown. The data belong to a study of naive and memory T cell subsets. Study-wide points: Each distinct alpha or beta sequence counts as one clonotype. Findings for naive and memory subsets could not be checked against ground truth.

The CDR3 consists of 15 residues. V was pared by 3 bases and J by 6 bases, with 14 bases between. Germline-derived CDR1 and CDR2 are ENHRY and SYGVKD. The beta constant-region primer was an equimolar mix of two oligonucleotides covering TRBC1 and TRBC2. TCRdb re-called the UMI-ligation and nested PCR reads through MiXCR, storing one row per CDR3 protein. The sample includes 130,000 to 150,000 distinct CDR3 sequences, over 15% seen only once; the top ten take around 0.14%. The material sequenced was naive CD4+ T cells from blood. The chain recombines TRBV10-3 with TRBJ2-2, with D possibly called TRBD1 or TRBD2 (6 bases each). This clonotype was sampled from a human donor in good health. The CDR3 DNA follows: TGTGCCATCAGTGAAGGAGGGGGGACACCCGGGGAGCTGTTTTTT. This translates into CAISEGGGTPGELFF.